The entry below describes one T cell receptor beta chain. The antigen is not known. The sample originates from a study of blood T cells in healthy people across ages. In terms of origin and age, donors were healthy Caucasian individuals from Russia aged about 6 to 90. Findings of the study overall: It was not possible, with unsorted PBMCs, to conclusively compare naive and antigen-experienced cells.

The CDR3 totals 15 residues. V dropped 0 bases and J dropped 7; count of bases not matched to a gene: 9. The use of a sample-barcoded 5' primer and a J-beta primer mix characterized a second PCR of about 7 to 12 cycles. Each CDR3 protein gets one entry after TCRdb re-called the 5' RACE reads with MiXCR. The data show more than 1 million distinct CDR3 sequences, 45% seen once. The chain combines TRBV12-3 or TRBV12-4 with TRBJ2-7; 7 bases fit TRBD1. Sequenced sample: blood. The TCR comes from an older woman in good health. CDR3: CASSLAWQGDNEQYF. CDR3 in DNA: TGTGCCAGCAGTTTAGCATGGCAGGGGGACAATGAGCAGTACTTC.